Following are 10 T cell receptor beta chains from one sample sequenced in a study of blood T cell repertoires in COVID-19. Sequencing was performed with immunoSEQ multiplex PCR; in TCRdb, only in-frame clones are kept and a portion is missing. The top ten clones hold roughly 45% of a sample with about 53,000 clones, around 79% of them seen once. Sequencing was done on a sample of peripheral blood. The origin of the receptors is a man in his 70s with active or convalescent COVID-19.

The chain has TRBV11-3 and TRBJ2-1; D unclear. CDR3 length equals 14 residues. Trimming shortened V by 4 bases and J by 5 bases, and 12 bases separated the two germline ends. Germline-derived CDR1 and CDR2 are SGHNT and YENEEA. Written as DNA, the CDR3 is TGTGCCAGCAGCTCCCCCGGCGGCAACAATGAGCAGTTCTTC. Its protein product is CASSSPGGNNEQFF.

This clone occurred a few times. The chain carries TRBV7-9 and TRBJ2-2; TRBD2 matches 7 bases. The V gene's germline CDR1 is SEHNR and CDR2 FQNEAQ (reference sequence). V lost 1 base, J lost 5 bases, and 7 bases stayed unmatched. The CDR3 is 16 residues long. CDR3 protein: CASSLGGSAGTGELFF. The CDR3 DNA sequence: TGTGCCAGCAGCTTAGGCGGCTCAGCGGGAACCGGGGAGCTGTTTTTT.

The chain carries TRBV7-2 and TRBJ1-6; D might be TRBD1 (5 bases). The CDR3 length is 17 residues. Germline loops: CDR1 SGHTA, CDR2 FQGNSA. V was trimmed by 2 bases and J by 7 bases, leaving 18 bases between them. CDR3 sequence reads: CASSLQGAGTGNSPLHF. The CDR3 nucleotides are TGTGCCAGCAGCTTACAAGGGGCGGGGACTGGAAATTCACCCCTCCACTTT.

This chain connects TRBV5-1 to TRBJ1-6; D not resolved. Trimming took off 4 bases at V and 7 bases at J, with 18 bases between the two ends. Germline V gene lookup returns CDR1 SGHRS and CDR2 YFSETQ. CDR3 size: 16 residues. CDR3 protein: CASSMIPGNSNSPLHF. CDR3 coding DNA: TGCGCCAGCAGCATGATACCGGGTAACTCGAATTCACCCCTCCACTTT.

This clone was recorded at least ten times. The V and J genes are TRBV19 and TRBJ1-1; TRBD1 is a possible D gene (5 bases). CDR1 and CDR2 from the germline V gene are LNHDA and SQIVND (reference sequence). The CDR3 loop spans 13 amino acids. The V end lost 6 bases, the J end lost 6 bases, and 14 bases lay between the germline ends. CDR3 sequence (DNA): TGTGCCAGTAGGACAGTAGGCCTCTCTGAAGCTTTCTTT. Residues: CASRTVGLSEAFF.

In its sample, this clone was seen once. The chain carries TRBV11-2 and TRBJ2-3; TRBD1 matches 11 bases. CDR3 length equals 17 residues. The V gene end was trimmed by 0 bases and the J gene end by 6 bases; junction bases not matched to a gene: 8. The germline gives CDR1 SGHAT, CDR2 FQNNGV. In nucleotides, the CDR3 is TGTGCCAGCAGCTTAGATTTCGGACAGGGGGCTTGGGATACGCAGTATTTT. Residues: CASSLDFGQGAWDTQYF.

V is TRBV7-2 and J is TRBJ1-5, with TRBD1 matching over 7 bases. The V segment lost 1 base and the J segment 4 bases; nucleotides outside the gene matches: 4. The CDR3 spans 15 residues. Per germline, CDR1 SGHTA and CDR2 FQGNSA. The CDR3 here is CASSLGGTANQPQHF. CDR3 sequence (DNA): TGTGCCAGCAGCTTAGGGGGGACAGCAAATCAGCCCCAGCATTTT.

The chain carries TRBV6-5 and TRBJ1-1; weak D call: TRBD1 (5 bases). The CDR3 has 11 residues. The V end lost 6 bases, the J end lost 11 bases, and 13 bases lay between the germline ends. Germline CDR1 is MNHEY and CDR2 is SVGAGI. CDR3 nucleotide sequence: TGTGCCAGCAGGGTGGGACTGGATGCTTTCTTT. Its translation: CASRVGLDAFF.

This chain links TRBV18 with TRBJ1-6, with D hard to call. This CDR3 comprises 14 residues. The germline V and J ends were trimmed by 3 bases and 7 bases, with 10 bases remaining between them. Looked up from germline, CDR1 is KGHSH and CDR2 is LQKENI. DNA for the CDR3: TGTGCCAGCTCACCTAACCCCGGGAATTCACCCCTCCACTTT. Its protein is CASSPNPGNSPLHF.

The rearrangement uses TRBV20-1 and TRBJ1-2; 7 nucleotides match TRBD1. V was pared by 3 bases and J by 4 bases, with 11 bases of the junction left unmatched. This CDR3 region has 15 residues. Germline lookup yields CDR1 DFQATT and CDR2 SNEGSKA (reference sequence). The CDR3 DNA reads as TGCAGTGCTAGTGGGCGGGACAGCTCGGGCTATGGCTACACCTTC. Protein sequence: CSASGRDSSGYGYTF.